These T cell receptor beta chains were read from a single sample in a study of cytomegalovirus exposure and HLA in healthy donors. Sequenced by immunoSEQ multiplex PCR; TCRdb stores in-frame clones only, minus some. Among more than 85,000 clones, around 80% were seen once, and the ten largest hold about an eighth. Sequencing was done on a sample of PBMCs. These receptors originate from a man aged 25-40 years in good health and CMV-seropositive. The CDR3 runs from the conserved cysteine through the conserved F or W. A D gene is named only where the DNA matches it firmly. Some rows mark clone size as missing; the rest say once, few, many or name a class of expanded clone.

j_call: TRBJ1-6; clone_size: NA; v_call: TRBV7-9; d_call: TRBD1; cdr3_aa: CASDRGVNSPLHF; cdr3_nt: TGTGCCAGCGACAGGGGCGTGAATTCACCCCTCCACTTT
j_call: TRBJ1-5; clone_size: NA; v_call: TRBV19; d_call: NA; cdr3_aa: CASRGRASNQPQHF; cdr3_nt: TGTGCCAGTAGAGGCAGGGCTAGCAATCAGCCCCAGCATTTT
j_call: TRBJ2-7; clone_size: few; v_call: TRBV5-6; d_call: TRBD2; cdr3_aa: CASRGSGGPSYEQYF; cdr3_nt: TGTGCCAGCAGGGGTTCGGGGGGGCCATCCTACGAGCAGTACTTC
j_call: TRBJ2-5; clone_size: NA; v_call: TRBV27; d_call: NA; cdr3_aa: CASSPIPPRSVRQETQYF; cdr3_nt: TGTGCCAGCAGTCCGATCCCACCCAGGTCGGTCAGGCAAGAGACCCAGTACTTC
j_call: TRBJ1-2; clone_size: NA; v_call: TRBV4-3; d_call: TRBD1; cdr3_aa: CASSQDMAMGEGARGYTF; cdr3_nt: TGCGCCAGCAGCCAAGATATGGCGATGGGAGAGGGGGCGCGTGGCTACACCTTC
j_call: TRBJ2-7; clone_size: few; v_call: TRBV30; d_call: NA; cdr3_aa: CAWIGGTSTYEQYF; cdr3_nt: TGTGCCTGGATCGGTGGGACTTCCACCTACGAGCAGTACTTC
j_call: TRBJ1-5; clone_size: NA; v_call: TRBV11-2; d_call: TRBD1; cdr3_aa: CASSLGTGVNQPQHF; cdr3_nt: TGTGCCAGCAGCTTAGGGACAGGGGTCAATCAGCCCCAGCATTTT
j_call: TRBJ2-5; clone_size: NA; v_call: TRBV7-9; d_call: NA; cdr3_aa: CASSLVSVQETQYF; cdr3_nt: TGTGCCAGCAGCTTAGTCTCAGTACAAGAGACCCAGTACTTC
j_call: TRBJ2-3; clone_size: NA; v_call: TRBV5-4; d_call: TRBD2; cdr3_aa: CASSSIAGGRTDTQYF; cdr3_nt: TGTGCCAGCAGCTCCATAGCGGGGGGGAGGACAGATACGCAGTATTTT
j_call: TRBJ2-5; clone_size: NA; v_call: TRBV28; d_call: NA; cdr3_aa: CASSFSSVPRETQYF; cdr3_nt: TGTGCCAGTAGTTTCTCTAGCGTTCCTCGGGAGACCCAGTACTTC
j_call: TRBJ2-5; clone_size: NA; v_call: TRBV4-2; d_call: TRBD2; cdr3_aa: CASSQDYRTSGVQETQYF; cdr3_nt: TGTGCCAGCAGCCAAGACTATAGGACTAGCGGGGTCCAAGAGACCCAGTACTTC
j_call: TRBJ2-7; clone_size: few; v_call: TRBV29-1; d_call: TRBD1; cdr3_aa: CSVVSGTGFYEQYF; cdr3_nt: TGCAGCGTGGTCTCCGGGACAGGATTCTACGAGCAGTACTTC
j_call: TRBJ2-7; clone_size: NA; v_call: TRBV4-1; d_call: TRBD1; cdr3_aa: CASSQGDRLSYEQYF; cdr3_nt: TGCGCCAGCAGCCAAGGGGACAGGCTGTCCTACGAGCAGTACTTC
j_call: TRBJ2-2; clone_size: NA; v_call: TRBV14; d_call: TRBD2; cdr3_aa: CASSHPAGGRGELFF; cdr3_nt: TGTGCCAGCAGCCATCCGGCGGGGGGCCGCGGGGAGCTGTTTTTT
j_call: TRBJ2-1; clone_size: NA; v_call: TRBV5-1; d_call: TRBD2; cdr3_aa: CASSLASGERRRQFF; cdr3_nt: TGCGCCAGCAGCTTGGCCAGCGGGGAGCGGAGGCGGCAGTTCTTC
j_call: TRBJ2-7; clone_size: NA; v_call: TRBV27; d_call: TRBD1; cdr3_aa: CASSQHRGFSYEQYF; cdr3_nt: TGTGCCAGCAGTCAACACAGGGGGTTTTCCTACGAGCAGTACTTC
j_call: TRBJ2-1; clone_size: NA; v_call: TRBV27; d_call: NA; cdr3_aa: CASSLSEPGLGSYNEQFF; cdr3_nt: TGTGCCAGCAGTTTATCAGAGCCGGGATTGGGGTCCTACAATGAGCAGTTCTTC
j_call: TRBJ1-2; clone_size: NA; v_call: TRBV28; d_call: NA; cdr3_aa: CASRRQHNYGYTF; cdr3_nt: TGTGCCAGCAGAAGACAACATAACTATGGCTACACCTTC
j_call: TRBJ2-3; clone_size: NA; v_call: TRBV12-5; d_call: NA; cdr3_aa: CASGLGGTDTQYF; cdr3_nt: TGTGCTAGTGGTTTGGGCGGCACAGATACGCAGTATTTT
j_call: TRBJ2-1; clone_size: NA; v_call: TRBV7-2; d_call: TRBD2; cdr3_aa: CASSPPWGGNEQFF; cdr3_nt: TGTGCCAGCAGCCCGCCGTGGGGGGGCAATGAGCAGTTCTTC
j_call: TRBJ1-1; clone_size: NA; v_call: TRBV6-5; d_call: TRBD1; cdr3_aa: CASRQTRDRGEAFF; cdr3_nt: TGTGCCAGCAGACAAACGCGGGACAGAGGTGAAGCTTTCTTT
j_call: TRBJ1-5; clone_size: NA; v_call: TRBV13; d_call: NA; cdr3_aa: CASSGPGTNQPQHF; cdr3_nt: TGTGCCAGCAGCGGACCGGGGACAAATCAGCCCCAGCATTTT
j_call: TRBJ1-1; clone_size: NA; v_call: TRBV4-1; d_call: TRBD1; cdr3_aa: CASSRNVGTVMNTEAFF; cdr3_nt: TGCGCCAGCAGCCGGAACGTCGGGACAGTCATGAACACTGAAGCTTTCTTT
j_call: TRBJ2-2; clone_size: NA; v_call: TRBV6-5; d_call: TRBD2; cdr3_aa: CASSYSTSGGTGELFF; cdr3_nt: TGTGCCAGCAGTTACTCGACTAGCGGGGGAACCGGGGAGCTGTTTTTT
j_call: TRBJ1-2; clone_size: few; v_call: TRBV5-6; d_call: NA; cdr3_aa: CASSFALGHFFYGYTF; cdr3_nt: TGTGCCAGCAGCTTTGCCCTGGGACATTTCTTCTATGGCTACACCTTC
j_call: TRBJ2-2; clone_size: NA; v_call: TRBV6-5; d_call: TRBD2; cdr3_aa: CASRGGRTGELFF; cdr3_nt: TGTGCCAGCCGGGGGGGGCGGACCGGGGAGCTGTTTTTT
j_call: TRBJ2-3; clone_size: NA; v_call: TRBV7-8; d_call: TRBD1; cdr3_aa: CASSPGQGASKDTQYF; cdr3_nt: TGTGCCAGCAGCCCTGGACAGGGGGCATCAAAAGATACGCAGTATTTT
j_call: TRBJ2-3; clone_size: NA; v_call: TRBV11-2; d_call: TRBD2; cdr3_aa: CASSELAGDTDTQYF; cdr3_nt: TGTGCCAGCAGCGAACTAGCGGGGGACACAGATACGCAGTATTTT
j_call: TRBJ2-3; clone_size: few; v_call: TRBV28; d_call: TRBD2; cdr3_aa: CASSLGAGVDTQYF; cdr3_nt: TGTGCCAGCAGCCTCGGGGCGGGGGTAGATACGCAGTATTTT
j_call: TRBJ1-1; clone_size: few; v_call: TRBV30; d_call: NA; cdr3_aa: CAWRDTEAFF; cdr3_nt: TGTGCCTGGCGGGACACCGAAGCTTTCTTT
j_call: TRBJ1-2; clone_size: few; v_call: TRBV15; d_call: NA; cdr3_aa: CATSRADGYTF; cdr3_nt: TGTGCCACCAGCAGAGCGGATGGCTACACCTTC
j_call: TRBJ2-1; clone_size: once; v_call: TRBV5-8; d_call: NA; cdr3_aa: CASSFTVLDNEQFF; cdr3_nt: TGTGCCAGCAGCTTCACTGTCCTCGACAATGAGCAGTTCTTC
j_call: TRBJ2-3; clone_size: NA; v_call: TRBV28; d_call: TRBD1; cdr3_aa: CASSLGGQGPGTDTQYF; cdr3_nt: TGTGCCAGCAGTTTAGGGGGACAGGGTCCGGGCACAGATACGCAGTATTTT
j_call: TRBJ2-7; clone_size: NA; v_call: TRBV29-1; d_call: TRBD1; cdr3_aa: CSVKGTGPRGYEQYF; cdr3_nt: TGCAGCGTTAAAGGGACAGGACCCCGGGGATACGAGCAGTACTTC
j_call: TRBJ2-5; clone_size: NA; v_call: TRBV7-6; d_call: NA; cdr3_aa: CASSLASGLQETQYF; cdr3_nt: TGTGCCAGCAGCTTAGCTAGCGGCTTACAAGAGACCCAGTACTTC
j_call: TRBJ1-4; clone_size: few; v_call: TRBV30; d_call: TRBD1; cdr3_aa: CAWKSAGGTTNEKLFF; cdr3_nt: TGTGCCTGGAAATCCGCAGGGGGTACAACTAATGAAAAACTGTTTTTT
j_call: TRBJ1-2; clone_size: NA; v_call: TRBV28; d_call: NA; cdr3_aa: CASREARANYGYTF; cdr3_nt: TGTGCCAGCAGGGAGGCGAGAGCTAACTATGGCTACACCTTC
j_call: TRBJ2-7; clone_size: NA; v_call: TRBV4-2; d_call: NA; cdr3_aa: CASSQGTGTYEQYF; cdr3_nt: TGTGCCAGCAGCCAGGGTACAGGGACCTACGAGCAGTACTTC
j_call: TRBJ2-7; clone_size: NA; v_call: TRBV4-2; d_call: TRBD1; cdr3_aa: CASSQKLDRETYEQYF; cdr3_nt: TGTGCCAGCAGCCAAAAGCTCGACAGGGAGACCTACGAGCAGTACTTC
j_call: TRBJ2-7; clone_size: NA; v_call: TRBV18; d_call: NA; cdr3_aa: CASSLRAPDEQYF; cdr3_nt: TGTGCCAGCTCCCTCAGGGCGCCGGACGAGCAGTACTTC
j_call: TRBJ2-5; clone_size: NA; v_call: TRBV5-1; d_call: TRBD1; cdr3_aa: CASSLGQGAETQYF; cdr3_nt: TGCGCCAGCAGCCTGGGACAGGGGGCAGAGACCCAGTACTTC